This passage covers 8 T cell receptor beta chains from one sample sequenced in a study of regulatory T cells in long-lasting Graves disease. Both iRepertoire HTBI primers and Arm-PCR of CDR3 regions were used to build the TCR beta libraries. Each CDR3 protein gets one entry after TCRdb re-called the multiplex PCR reads with MiXCR. This sample has roughly 400,000 distinct CDR3 sequences; around a fifth occur once, and the top ten carry 13% to 15%. Indicated time point: persistent/refractory GD, antithyroid drugs over 5 years with positive TRAb. Following extraction of RNA from PBMCs, that RNA was used to make the TCR library. The sequences come from peripheral blood mononuclear cells (PBMCs), collected when the disease was refractory, from a patient treated with antithyroid drugs. These receptors all stem from a female donor with Graves disease.

This rearrangement joins TRBV29-1 to TRBJ1-1; 8 nucleotides match TRBD1. Looked up from germline, CDR1 is SQVTM and CDR2 is ANQGSEA. J was trimmed by 1 base and V by 5 bases; bases with no gene match: 6. CDR3 length equals 14 residues. The CDR3 loop reads CSVLPGGRNTEAFF. DNA of the CDR3: TGCAGCGTTCTTCCAGGGGGCCGGAACACTGAAGCTTTCTTT.

In its sample, this clonotype was seen many times. This chain connects TRBV15 to TRBJ1-2, with D unclear. In germline, CDR1 is LNHNV, CDR2 YYDKDF (reference sequence). Trimming left V 0 bases short and J 9 bases short, with 8 bases between. This CDR3 comprises 12 residues. The CDR3 nucleotides read TGTGCCACCAGCAGAGATTTGGGCAGCTACACCTTC. Its protein product is CATSRDLGSYTF. The full variable domain, in which reference TRBV15 and TRBJ1-2 provide the parts outside the CDR3, is DAMVIQNPRYQVTQFGKPVTLSCSQTLNHNVMYWYQQKSSQAPKLLFHYYDKDFNNEADTPDNFQSRRPNTSFCFLDIRSPGLGDTAMYLCATSRDLGSYTFGSGTRLTVV.

The chain employs TRBV4-1 and TRBJ2-2; the D is unclear. This CDR3 comprises 15 residues. In germline, CDR1 is MGHRA, CDR2 YSYEKL. With 4 bases removed from V and 7 bases from J, the gap between germline ends came to 16 bases. In nucleotides, the CDR3 is TGCGCCAGCAGCCTCCAACTCCAGGCGTTCGGGGAGCTGTTTTTT. Its protein product is CASSLQLQAFGELFF.

The rearrangement uses TRBV30 and TRBJ1-2; a weak D match, TRBD1 (5 bases). Trimming took 1 base from V and 4 from J, leaving 16 bases between them. Germline V gives CDR1 GTSNPN, CDR2 SVGIG (reference sequence). The CDR3 is 15 residues long. The CDR3 loop is CAWSAPGLISYGYTF. In DNA, the CDR3 is TGTGCCTGGAGTGCCCCAGGGCTGATCAGCTATGGCTACACCTTC.

V and J are TRBV6-1 and TRBJ2-1, with a possible D match to TRBD2 (5 bases). V was trimmed by 3 bases and J by 7 bases, leaving 19 bases between them. The CDR3 consists of 16 residues. The germline V gene encodes CDR1 MNHNS and CDR2 SASEGT. Here the CDR3 reads CASSEWSEVDMNEQFF. The CDR3 nucleotides are TGTGCCAGCAGTGAGTGGTCGGAGGTTGACATGAATGAGCAGTTCTTC.

This clonotype was observed at least ten times. The chain joins TRBV28 to TRBJ1-2; the match to TRBD1 covers 10 bases. The CDR3 contains 14 residues. V trimming: 3 bases; J trimming: 5 bases; junction bases outside the gene matches: 3. The germline V gene has CDR1 MDHEN and CDR2 SYDVKM. CDR3 sequence: CASSFDRGHYGYTF. The CDR3 DNA reads TGTGCCAGCAGTTTTGACAGGGGGCATTATGGCTACACCTTC.

Only a few counts were recorded for this clonotype. The chain carries TRBV27 and TRBJ2-7, with D perhaps matching TRBD1 (5 bases). V gave up 4 bases and J gave up 5 bases, with 12 bases separating them. CDR1 and CDR2 from the germline V gene are MNHEY and SMNVEV (reference sequence). The CDR3 has 13 amino acids. The CDR3 bases are TGTGCCAGCAGTTATGGGGCCTTCCACGAGCAGTACTTC. It yields the protein CASSYGAFHEQYF.

The chain combines TRBV5-1 with TRBJ2-2; D gene unclear. Per the germline V gene, CDR1 is SGHRS and CDR2 is YFSETQ. Trimming pared 4 bases from V and 4 bases from J, leaving 17 bases between. This CDR3 contains 16 residues. DNA for the CDR3: TGCGCCAGCAGCCCGGAAGCCTTTAGAGGCACCGGGGAGCTGTTTTTT. It encodes CASSPEAFRGTGELFF.